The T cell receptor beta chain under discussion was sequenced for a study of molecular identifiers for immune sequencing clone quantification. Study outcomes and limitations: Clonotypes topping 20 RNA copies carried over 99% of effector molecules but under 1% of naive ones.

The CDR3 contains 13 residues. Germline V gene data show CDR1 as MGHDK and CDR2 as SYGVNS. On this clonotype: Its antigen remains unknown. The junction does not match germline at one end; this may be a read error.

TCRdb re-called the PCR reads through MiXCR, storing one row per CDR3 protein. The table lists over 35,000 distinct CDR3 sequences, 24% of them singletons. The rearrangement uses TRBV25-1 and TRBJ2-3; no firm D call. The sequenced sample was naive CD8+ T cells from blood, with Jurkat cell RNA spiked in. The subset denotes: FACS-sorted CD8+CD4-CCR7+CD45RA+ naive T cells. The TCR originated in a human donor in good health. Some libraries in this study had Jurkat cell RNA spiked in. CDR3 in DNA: TGTGCCAGCCGTCAAACCAGCACAGATACGCGGTATTTT. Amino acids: CASRQTSTDTRYF.